A selection of T cell receptor beta chains follows, all from one sample in a study of blood T cell repertoires in COVID-19. The data were produced by immunoSEQ multiplex PCR, yet TCRdb's version contains in-frame clones alone and is incomplete. The sample has 150,000 to 200,000 clones; 81% are singletons. Sequencing was carried out using peripheral blood. The receptors were sampled from a man between 60 and 70 years old with active or convalescent COVID-19. Each CDR3 is given with its conserved first and last residue. D genes are given only for firm matches. Size tells how often a clone was seen (once, few, many) or the class of an expanded clone, and some rows leave it out.

v_call,d_call,j_call,clone_size,cdr3_nt,cdr3_aa
TRBV5-3,-,TRBJ1-2,-,TGTGCCAGAAGCTTGGCAGTGACAGCTTTCTCTGGCTACACCTTC,CARSLAVTAFSGYTF
TRBV5-1,TRBD1,TRBJ1-4,-,TGCGCCAGCAGCTTCAGACAGGGGGAAAAACTGTTTTTT,CASSFRQGEKLFF
TRBV10-1,-,TRBJ1-1,-,TGCGCCAGCAGTGATCGTCCGAACACTGAAGCTTTCTTT,CASSDRPNTEAFF
TRBV2,-,TRBJ1-4,-,TGTGCCAGCACCGGAGCGCCGGAAAAACTGTTTTTT,CASTGAPEKLFF
TRBV6-5,TRBD2,TRBJ2-2,-,TGTGCCGGCAGCCCCATTGCGGGAGGCACCGGGGAGCTGTTTTTT,CAGSPIAGGTGELFF
TRBV6-5,TRBD1,TRBJ2-7,-,TGTGCCAGCAAAGACCGGGACAGTTTCTCCTACGAGCAGTACTTC,CASKDRDSFSYEQYF
TRBV7-8,TRBD1,TRBJ1-2,-,TGTGCCAGCAGCTTAGCGGGACAGAAGAATGGCTACACCTTC,CASSLAGQKNGYTF
TRBV11-2,TRBD1,TRBJ1-5,-,TGTGCCAGCAGCCGGACGGGACAGGGAAAGTCTGGCGATCAGCCCCAGCATTTT,CASSRTGQGKSGDQPQHF
TRBV27,TRBD2,TRBJ2-1,-,TGTGCCAGCAGTTTCCGACTAGCGGGAGGGCCAGGTGAGCAGTTCTTC,CASSFRLAGGPGEQFF
TRBV5-1,TRBD2,TRBJ2-1,-,TGCGCCAGCAGCTTTCTAGCGGGGCCGAATGAGCAGTTCTTC,CASSFLAGPNEQFF
TRBV5-6,TRBD2,TRBJ2-3,-,TGTGCCAGCAGGCCGGGGCTAGCGGAGCCCACAGATACGCAGTATTTT,CASRPGLAEPTDTQYF
TRBV7-2,TRBD1,TRBJ1-5,once,TGTGCCAGCAGCTTCTCAGGGACAGGCAATCAGCCCCAGCATTTT,CASSFSGTGNQPQHF
TRBV19,TRBD1,TRBJ2-1,-,TGTGCCAGTAGTATTGCGGGACAGGGTCCCTACAATGAGCAGTTCTTC,CASSIAGQGPYNEQFF
TRBV19,TRBD2,TRBJ2-1,-,TGTGCCACTACACCCCTAGCGGGGGGGCCTTACAATGAGCAGTTCTTC,CATTPLAGGPYNEQFF
TRBV27,-,TRBJ2-7,-,TGTGCCAGCAGCCCCGGGTCTCGGGTGGACGAGCAGTACTTC,CASSPGSRVDEQYF
TRBV6-5,-,TRBJ1-4,-,TGTGCCAGCATGTTTCAGGGAGGGGAAAAACTGTTTTTT,CASMFQGGEKLFF
TRBV6-6,-,TRBJ1-2,-,TGTGCCAGCAGTGCCGGACTGGTCGATGGCTACACCTTC,CASSAGLVDGYTF